Described below is a single T cell receptor beta chain sequence and its context. The data are from a study of patients and donors after allogeneic stem cell transplantation. The CDR3 sequence is 15 residues long. Germline lookup yields CDR1 SGHRS and CDR2 YFSETQ. The V segment lost 4 bases and the J segment 3 bases; nucleotides outside the gene matches: 6. TCRdb reprocessed the RT-PCR reads with MiXCR, giving one entry per CDR3 protein. The sample holds 70,000 or so distinct CDR3 sequences, about 30% seen once. Sequences were obtained from blood, either unsorted or a sorted T cell fraction (not recorded which). The TCR sequence derives from a human donor who was either an allogeneic HSCT recipient or a stem cell or donor lymphocyte infusion donor (not recorded which). It is not recorded whose cells these are; they may come from a transplant donor. The rearrangement links TRBV5-1 to TRBJ2-1, with TRBD1 identical over 8 bases. DNA of the CDR3: TGCGCCAGCAGCCCAGCAGGGACAGGCTACAATGAGCAGTTCTTC. Translating gives CASSPAGTGYNEQFF.